This T cell receptor (beta chain) was identified during a study of cytomegalovirus exposure and HLA in healthy donors. Worth noting for this clone: Antigen specificity is unknown.

Overall study findings and caveats: Only CMV serostatus was available as immune exposure information.

60 Vbeta and 13 Jbeta primers were used in PCR. Libraries were prepared by immunoSEQ multiplex PCR; TCRdb keeps only in-frame clonotypes and omits some of them. The repertoire has 100,000 or so clones, roughly three quarters of them found once; the top ten carry about 5.3%. Germline V CDR1 and CDR2: SEHNR, FQNEAQ (reference sequence). The CDR3 has 15 residues. The germline V and J ends were trimmed by 7 bases and 1 base, with 13 bases remaining between them. This receptor was taken from a male donor in good health and CMV-seronegative. Sequencing was done on a sample of PBMCs. This chain connects TRBV7-9 to TRBJ2-2, with a possible D match to TRBD2 (5 bases). The DNA for the CDR3 is TGTGCCAGCACTCGGGTACTAGGGAACACCGGGGAGCTGTTTTTT. It translates to CASTRVLGNTGELFF.